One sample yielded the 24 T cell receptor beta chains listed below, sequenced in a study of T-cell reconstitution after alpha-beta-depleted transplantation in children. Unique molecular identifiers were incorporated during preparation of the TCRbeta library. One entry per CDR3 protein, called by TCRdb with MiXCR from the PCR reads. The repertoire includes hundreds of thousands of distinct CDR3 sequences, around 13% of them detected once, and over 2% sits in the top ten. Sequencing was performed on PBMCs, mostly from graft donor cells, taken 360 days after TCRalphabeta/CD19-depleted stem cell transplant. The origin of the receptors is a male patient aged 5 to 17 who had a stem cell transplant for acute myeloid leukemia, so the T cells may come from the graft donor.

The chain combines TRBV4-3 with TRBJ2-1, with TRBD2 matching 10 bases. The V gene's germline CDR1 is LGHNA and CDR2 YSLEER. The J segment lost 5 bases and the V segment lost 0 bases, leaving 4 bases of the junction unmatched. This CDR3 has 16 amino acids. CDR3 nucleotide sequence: TGCGCCAGCAGCCAAGACCTAGCGGGAGTTAACAATGAGCAGTTCTTC. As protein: CASSQDLAGVNNEQFF.

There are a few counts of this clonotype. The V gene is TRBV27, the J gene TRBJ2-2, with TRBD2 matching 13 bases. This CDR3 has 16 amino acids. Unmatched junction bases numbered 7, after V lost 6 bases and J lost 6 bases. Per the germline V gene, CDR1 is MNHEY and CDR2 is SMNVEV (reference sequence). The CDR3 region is CASSPGLAGPPGELFF. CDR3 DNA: TGTGCCAGCAGCCCGGGACTAGCGGGACCACCCGGGGAGCTGTTTTTT.

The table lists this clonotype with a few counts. CDR3 loop: CASSGRQGGLAGDYNEQFF. The DNA for the CDR3 is TGTGCCAGCAGTGGCCGACAGGGAGGGCTAGCGGGAGACTACAATGAGCAGTTCTTC. The genes are TRBV6-1 and TRBJ2-1; 10 nucleotides line up with TRBD2. V was pared by 4 bases and J by 3 bases, with 15 bases of the junction left unmatched. The CDR3 runs to 19 residues. Germline CDR1 is MNHNS and CDR2 is SASEGT.

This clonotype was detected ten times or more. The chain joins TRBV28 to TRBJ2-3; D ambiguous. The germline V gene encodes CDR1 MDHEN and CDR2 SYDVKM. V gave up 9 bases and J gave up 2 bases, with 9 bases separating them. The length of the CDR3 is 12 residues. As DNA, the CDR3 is TGTGCCAGTCGACTTGCCACAGATACGCAGTATTTT. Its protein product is CASRLATDTQYF.

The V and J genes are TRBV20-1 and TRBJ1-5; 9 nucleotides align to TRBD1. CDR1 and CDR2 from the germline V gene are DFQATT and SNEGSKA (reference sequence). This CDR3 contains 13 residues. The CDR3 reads CSPERDREQPQHF. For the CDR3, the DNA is TGCAGCCCTGAACGGGACAGGGAGCAGCCCCAGCATTTT.

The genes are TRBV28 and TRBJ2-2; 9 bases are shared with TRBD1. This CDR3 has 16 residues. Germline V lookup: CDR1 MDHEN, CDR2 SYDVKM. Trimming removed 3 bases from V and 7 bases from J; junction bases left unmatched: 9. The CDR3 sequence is CASSFPGQGVVGELFF. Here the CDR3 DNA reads TGTGCCAGCAGTTTCCCGGGACAGGGAGTCGTCGGGGAGCTGTTTTTT.

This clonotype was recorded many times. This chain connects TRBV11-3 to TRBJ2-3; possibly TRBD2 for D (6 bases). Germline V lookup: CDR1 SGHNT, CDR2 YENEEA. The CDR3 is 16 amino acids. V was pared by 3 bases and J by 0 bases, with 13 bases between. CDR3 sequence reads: CASSLRSGTSTDTQYF. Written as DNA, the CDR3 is TGTGCCAGCAGCTTGCGTTCCGGGACTAGCACAGATACGCAGTATTTT.

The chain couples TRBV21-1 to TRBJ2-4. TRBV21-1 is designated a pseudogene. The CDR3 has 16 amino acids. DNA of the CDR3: TGTGCCAGCAGCAAAGGGAGACACTTAGCCAAAAACATTCAGTACTTC. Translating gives CASSKGRHLAKNIQYF.

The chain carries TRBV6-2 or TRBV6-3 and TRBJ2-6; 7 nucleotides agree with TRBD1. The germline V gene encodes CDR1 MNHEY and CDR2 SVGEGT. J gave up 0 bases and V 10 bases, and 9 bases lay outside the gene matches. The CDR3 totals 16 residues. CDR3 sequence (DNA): TGTGCCATCCACGGACAGGACAGCTCTGGGGCCAACGTCCTGACTTTC. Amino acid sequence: CAIHGQDSSGANVLTF.

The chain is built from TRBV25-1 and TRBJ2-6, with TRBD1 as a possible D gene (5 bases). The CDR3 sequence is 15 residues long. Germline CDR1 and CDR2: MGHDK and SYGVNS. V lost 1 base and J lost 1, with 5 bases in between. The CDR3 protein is CASSESGSGANVLTF. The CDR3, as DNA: TGTGCCAGCAGTGAATCAGGGTCTGGGGCCAACGTCCTGACTTTC.

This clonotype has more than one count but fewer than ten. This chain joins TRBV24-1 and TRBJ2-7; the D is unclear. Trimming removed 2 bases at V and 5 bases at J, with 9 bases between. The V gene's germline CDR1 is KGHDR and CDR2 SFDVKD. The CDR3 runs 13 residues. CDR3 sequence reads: CATSDSGSNEQYF. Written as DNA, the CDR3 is TGTGCCACCAGTGATTCCGGGTCCAACGAGCAGTACTTC.

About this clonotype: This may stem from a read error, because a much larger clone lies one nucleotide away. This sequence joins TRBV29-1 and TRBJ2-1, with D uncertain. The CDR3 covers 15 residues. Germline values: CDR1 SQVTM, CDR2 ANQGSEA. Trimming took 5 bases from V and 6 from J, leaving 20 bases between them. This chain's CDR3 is CSVPPTGRLSNEQFF. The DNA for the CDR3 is TGCAGCGTTCCCCCGACCGGGCGCCTGTCCAATGAGCAGTTCTTC.

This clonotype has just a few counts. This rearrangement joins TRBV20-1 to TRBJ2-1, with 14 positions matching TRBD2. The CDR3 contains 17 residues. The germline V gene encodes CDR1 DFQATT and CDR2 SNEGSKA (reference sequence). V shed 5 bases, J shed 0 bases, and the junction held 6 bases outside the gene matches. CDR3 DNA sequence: TGCAGTGCTCCCCGGACTAGCGGGAGGCCCTCCTACAATGAGCAGTTCTTC. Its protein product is CSAPRTSGRPSYNEQFF.

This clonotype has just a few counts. The CDR3 here is CASSLASGVWGQYF. CDR3 nucleotides: TGTGCCAGCAGTTTGGCTAGCGGGGTATGGGGACAGTACTTC. The chain combines TRBV27 with TRBJ2-7; 9 bases line up with TRBD2. CDR1 and CDR2 from the germline V gene are MNHEY and SMNVEV (reference sequence). V trimming: 3 bases; J trimming: 10 bases; junction bases outside the gene matches: 10. The CDR3 spans 14 residues.

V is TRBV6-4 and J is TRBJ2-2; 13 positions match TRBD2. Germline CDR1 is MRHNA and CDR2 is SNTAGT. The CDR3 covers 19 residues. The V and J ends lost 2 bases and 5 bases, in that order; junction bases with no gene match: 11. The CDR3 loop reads CASSDIPVGLAGVTGELFF. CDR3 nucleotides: TGTGCCAGCAGTGACATCCCTGTTGGACTAGCGGGAGTGACCGGGGAGCTGTTTTTT.

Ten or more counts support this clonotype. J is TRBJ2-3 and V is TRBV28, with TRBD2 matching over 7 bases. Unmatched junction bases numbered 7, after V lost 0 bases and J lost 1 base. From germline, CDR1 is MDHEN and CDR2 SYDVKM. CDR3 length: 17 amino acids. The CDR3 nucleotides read TGTGCCAGCAGTTTATGCACCCCTAGCGGCTGCACAGATACGCAGTATTTT. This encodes CASSLCTPSGCTDTQYF.

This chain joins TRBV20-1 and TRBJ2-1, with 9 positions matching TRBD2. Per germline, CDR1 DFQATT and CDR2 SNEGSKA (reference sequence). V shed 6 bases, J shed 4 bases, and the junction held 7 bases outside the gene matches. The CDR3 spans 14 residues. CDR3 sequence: CSAILAGPYNEQFF. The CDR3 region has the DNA TGCAGTGCCATACTAGCGGGTCCTTACAATGAGCAGTTCTTC.

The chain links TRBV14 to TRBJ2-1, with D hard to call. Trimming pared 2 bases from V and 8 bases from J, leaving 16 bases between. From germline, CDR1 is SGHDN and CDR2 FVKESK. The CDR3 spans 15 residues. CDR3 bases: TGTGCCAGCAGCCAACAGCGTCGAGTGCCTGATGAGCAGTTCTTC. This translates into CASSQQRRVPDEQFF.

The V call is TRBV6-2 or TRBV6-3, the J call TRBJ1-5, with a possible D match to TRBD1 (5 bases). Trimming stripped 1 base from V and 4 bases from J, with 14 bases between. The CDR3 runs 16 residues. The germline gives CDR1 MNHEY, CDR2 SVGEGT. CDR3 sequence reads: CASSYYRGFENQPQHF. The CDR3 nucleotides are TGTGCCAGCAGTTACTATAGGGGTTTTGAAAATCAGCCCCAGCATTTT.

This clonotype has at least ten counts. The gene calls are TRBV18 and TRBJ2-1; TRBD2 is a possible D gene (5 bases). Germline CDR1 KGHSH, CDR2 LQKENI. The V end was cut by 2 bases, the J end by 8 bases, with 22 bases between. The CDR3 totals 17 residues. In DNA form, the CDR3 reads TGTGCCAGCTCACCAACGAGAGGGCAACTAGGTTTGCATGAGCAGTTCTTC. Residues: CASSPTRGQLGLHEQFF. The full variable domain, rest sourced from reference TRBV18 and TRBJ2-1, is NAGVMQNPRHLVRRRGQEARLRCSPMKGHSHVYWYRQLPEEGLKFMVYLQKENIIDESGMPKERFSAEFPKEGPSILRIQQVVRGDSAAYFCASSPTRGQLGLHEQFFGPGTRLTVL.

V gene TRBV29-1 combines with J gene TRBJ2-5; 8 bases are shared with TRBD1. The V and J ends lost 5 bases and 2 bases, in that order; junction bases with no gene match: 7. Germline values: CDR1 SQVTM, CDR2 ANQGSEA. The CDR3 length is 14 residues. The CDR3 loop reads CSVTRTGMQETQYF. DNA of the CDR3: TGCAGCGTTACCCGGACAGGGATGCAAGAGACCCAGTACTTC.

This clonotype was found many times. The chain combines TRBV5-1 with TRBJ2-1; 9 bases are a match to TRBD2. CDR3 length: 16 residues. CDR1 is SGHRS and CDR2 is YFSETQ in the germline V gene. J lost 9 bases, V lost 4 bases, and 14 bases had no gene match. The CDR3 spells CASSARLAGGPAEQFF. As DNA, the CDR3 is TGCGCCAGCAGCGCCCGACTGGCGGGAGGGCCAGCTGAGCAGTTCTTC.

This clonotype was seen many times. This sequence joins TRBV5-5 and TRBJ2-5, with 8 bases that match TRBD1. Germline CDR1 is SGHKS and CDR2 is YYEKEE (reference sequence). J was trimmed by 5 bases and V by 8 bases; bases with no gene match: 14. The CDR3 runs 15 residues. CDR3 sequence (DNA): TGTGCCAGTACAAGCGAGGACAGGGTATCGGAGACCCAGTACTTC. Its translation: CASTSEDRVSETQYF.

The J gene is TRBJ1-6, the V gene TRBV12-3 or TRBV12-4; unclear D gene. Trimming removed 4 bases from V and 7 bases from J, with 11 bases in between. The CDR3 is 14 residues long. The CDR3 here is CASSSSRLNSPLHF. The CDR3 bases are TGTGCCAGCAGTTCCTCGCGACTAAATTCACCCCTCCACTTT.